Following are 25 T cell receptor beta chains from one sample sequenced in a study of cytotoxic CD8 clonotypes in ibrutinib-treated CLL. Profiling relied on immunoSEQ multiplex PCR, and the TCRdb table lists in-frame clones only, not all of them. The repertoire holds some 130,000 clones, around 85% seen once, with approximately 2% in the top ten. Sequencing used PBMCs, obtained after 24 months of ibrutinib treatment. The source is a human donor with chronic lymphocytic leukemia.

In its sample, this clone was seen once. Mismatch with germline at one junction end may stem from a read error. The V call is TRBV18, the J call TRBJ2-1; D is unresolved. This CDR3 is built from 15 residues. Germline assignment: CDR1 KGHSH and CDR2 LQKENI. The CDR3 loop is CASSPQGSPYNGQFF. The DNA for the CDR3 is TGTGCCAGCTCACCACAGGGTAGCCCCTACAATGGGCAGTTCTTC.

The V call is TRBV19, the J call TRBJ1-2, with a weak D call TRBD1 (6 bases). The CDR3 has 14 residues. Trimming stripped 2 bases from V and 1 base from J, with 8 bases between. Germline V gene sequence: CDR1 LNHDA, CDR2 SQIVND (reference sequence). CDR3 loop: CASSIRTDNYGYTF. The CDR3 DNA sequence: TGTGCCAGTAGTATACGGACAGATAACTATGGCTACACCTTC.

The CDR3 bases are TGTGCCAGCTCTCGGGACAGGGCTGATGAAAAACTGTTTTTT. Translating gives CASSRDRADEKLFF. The chain couples TRBV18 to TRBJ1-4, with 9 bases lining up with TRBD1. This CDR3 comprises 14 residues. The germline CDR1 and CDR2 sequences are KGHSH and LQKENI. With 6 bases clipped from V and 6 bases from J, the junction kept 5 bases outside the gene matches.

V and J are TRBV7-6 and TRBJ1-3; 8 bases match TRBD1. V was clipped by 5 bases and J by 4 bases; unmatched bases: 7. CDR3 length: 15 residues. The germline CDR1 and CDR2 sequences are SGHVS and FNYEAQ. CDR3 sequence reads: CASSPTGVSGNTIYF. DNA for the CDR3: TGTGCCAGCAGCCCGACAGGGGTCTCCGGAAACACCATATATTTT.

The J gene is TRBJ2-5, the V gene TRBV28; weak D call: TRBD2 (6 bases). Germline CDR1 reads MDHEN; CDR2 reads SYDVKM. The CDR3 length is 15 residues. Deletions cut 10 bases from V and 4 bases from J, with 22 bases between. The CDR3 DNA follows: TGTGCCACCCCGCTTGAGGGAGGAGAGAGAGAGACCCAGTACTTC. This encodes CATPLEGGERETQYF.

The chain couples TRBV6-6 to TRBJ2-5, with TRBD1 identical over 10 bases. The V gene end was trimmed by 2 bases and the J gene end by 4 bases; junction bases not matched to a gene: 7. Per germline, CDR1 MNHNY and CDR2 SVGAGI (reference sequence). CDR3 length: 16 amino acids. As DNA, the CDR3 is TGTGCCAGCAGTTACCTCTTGACAGGGGGCGTAGAGACCCAGTACTTC. Its protein is CASSYLLTGGVETQYF.

This chain connects TRBV6-1 to TRBJ1-1; a possible D gene is TRBD1 (5 bases). Germline CDR1 MNHNS, CDR2 SASEGT. The CDR3 runs to 15 residues. The V end lost 4 bases, the J end lost 7 bases, and 19 bases lay between the germline ends. CDR3 coding DNA: TGTGCCAGCAGTGCCTACTCTCAAGGGGCGCTTGAAGCTTTCTTT. Translating gives CASSAYSQGALEAFF.

The rearrangement uses TRBV29-1 and TRBJ2-3; D remains ambiguous. This CDR3 has 14 residues. In germline, CDR1 is SQVTM, CDR2 ANQGSEA. The V end lost 0 bases, the J end lost 3 bases, and 10 bases lay between the germline ends. CDR3 coding DNA: TGCAGCGTTGAAGATTCGGGCAGTACAGATACGCAGTATTTT. Its protein is CSVEDSGSTDTQYF.

This clone was seen only once. The chain employs TRBV6-5 and TRBJ1-2; the D gene is possibly TRBD1 (5 bases). The CDR3 consists of 13 residues. V was shortened by 6 bases and J by 7 bases, with 15 bases between the two germline ends. Germline V lookup: CDR1 MNHEY, CDR2 SVGAGI. The CDR3 loop reads CASRPGAQFGYTF. The CDR3 DNA reads TGTGCCAGCAGGCCCGGGGCCCAGTTTGGCTACACCTTC.

The chain employs TRBV7-2 and TRBJ2-2, with D possibly matching TRBD2 (5 bases). This CDR3 comprises 14 residues. Per the germline V gene, CDR1 is SGHTA and CDR2 is FQGNSA. Deletions cut 5 bases from V and 6 bases from J, with 13 bases between. The CDR3 protein is CASSPQLGAGELFF. CDR3 DNA: TGTGCCAGCAGCCCTCAACTAGGTGCCGGGGAGCTGTTTTTT.

J is TRBJ1-5 and V is TRBV28; TRBD1 agrees at 7 bases. The ends lost 2 bases at V and 11 bases at J; junction bases unmatched: 18. Germline V gene data show CDR1 as MDHEN and CDR2 as SYDVKM. This CDR3 spans 17 amino acids. This CDR3 is CASSLISRNRGLSAQHF. The CDR3 coding sequence is TGTGCCAGCAGTTTAATAAGTAGGAACAGGGGCCTATCGGCCCAGCATTTT.

This rearrangement joins TRBV28 to TRBJ2-4; D possibly matches TRBD1 or TRBD2 (6 bases each). Trimming shortened V by 5 bases and J by 0 bases, and 20 bases separated the two germline ends. Germline CDR1 and CDR2: MDHEN and SYDVKM. The CDR3 is 18 residues long. The CDR3 DNA follows: TGTGCCAGCAGTCCACCCCTGGGGGGCCAACTAGCCAAAAACATTCAGTACTTC. Amino acids: CASSPPLGGQLAKNIQYF.

The CDR3 sequence is CASSLWGGGELFF. The CDR3 DNA is TGTGCCAGCAGTTTATGGGGCGGCGGGGAGCTGTTTTTT. V and J are TRBV27 and TRBJ2-2; TRBD1 is a possible D gene (5 bases). Looked up from germline, CDR1 is MNHEY and CDR2 is SMNVEV (reference sequence). V gave up 1 base and J gave up 7 bases, with 7 bases separating them. The CDR3 totals 13 residues.

The V and J genes are TRBV19 and TRBJ2-5; 11 nucleotides match TRBD2. The V gene end was trimmed by 4 bases and the J gene end by 3 bases; junction bases not matched to a gene: 10. Germline V gives CDR1 LNHDA, CDR2 SQIVND (reference sequence). The CDR3 has 17 residues. The CDR3 loop reads CASSSTRGTSGKETQYF. CDR3 sequence (DNA): TGTGCCAGTAGTAGTACCCGGGGGACTAGCGGAAAAGAGACCCAGTACTTC.

V and J are TRBV28 and TRBJ1-1; D might be TRBD1 (5 bases). Germline CDR1 is MDHEN and CDR2 is SYDVKM. V lost 5 bases and J 0 bases, leaving 13 bases between the germline ends. The CDR3 is 15 residues long. The DNA of the CDR3 is TGTGCCAGCAGTCAACCGCGGGACCTGAACACTGAAGCTTTCTTT. Its protein is CASSQPRDLNTEAFF. Looking up the rest from reference TRBV28 and TRBJ1-1 gives the full variable domain: DVKVTQSSRYLVKRTGEKVFLECVQDMDHENMFWYRQDPGLGLRLIYFSYDVKMKEKGDIPEGYSVSREKKERFSLILESASTNQTSMYLCASSQPRDLNTEAFFGQGTRLTVV.

The chain couples TRBV6-5 to TRBJ2-3, with a tentative D call TRBD1 (6 bases). The germline CDR1 and CDR2 sequences are MNHEY and SVGAGI. V was cut by 6 bases and J by 3 bases, with 10 bases left in between. The length of the CDR3 is 13 residues. CDR3 in amino acids: CASSKTGTDTQYF. CDR3 bases: TGTGCCAGCAGCAAGACAGGAACAGATACGCAGTATTTT.

The J gene is TRBJ2-5, the V gene TRBV9; 7 bases align to TRBD1. The CDR3 runs to 15 residues. V gave up 2 bases and J gave up 5 bases; unmatched junction bases: 9. In germline, CDR1 is SGDLS, CDR2 YYNGEE. The CDR3 reads CASSVSQGLGETQYF. The CDR3 DNA sequence: TGTGCCAGCAGCGTCTCACAGGGGCTGGGGGAGACCCAGTACTTC.

The chain couples TRBV27 to TRBJ2-7; TRBD2 agrees at 9 bases. Germline V CDR1 and CDR2: MNHEY, SMNVEV (reference sequence). The CDR3 spans 16 residues. V shed 4 bases, J shed 3 bases, and the junction held 10 bases outside the gene matches. The CDR3 loop is CASSSYSGRGGYEQYF. The CDR3 region has the DNA TGTGCCAGCAGTTCCTATTCTGGGCGGGGGGGCTACGAGCAGTACTTC.

The chain carries TRBV4-3 and TRBJ2-2; TRBD2 matches at 11 bases. The CDR3 is made up of 18 amino acids. Unmatched junction bases numbered 7, after V lost 0 bases and J lost 4 bases. CDR1 and CDR2 from the germline V gene are LGHNA and YSLEER. In nucleotides, the CDR3 is TGCGCCAGCAGCCAAGATAGGACTAGCGGGCGTATCACCGGGGAGCTGTTTTTT. Translated, it gives CASSQDRTSGRITGELFF.

DNA of the CDR3: TGCGCCAGCAGCCCCGTGGGACAGCGTTTGAACCTACTGATGAAGCAGTACTTC. Translated: CASSPVGQRLNLLMKQYF. The gene calls are TRBV4-1 and TRBJ2-7, with TRBD1 identical over 7 bases. Germline V gene lookup returns CDR1 MGHRA and CDR2 YSYEKL. V gave up 4 bases and J gave up 8 bases; unmatched junction bases: 23. This CDR3 is 18 amino acids long.

The table lists this clone with a count of one. The gene calls are TRBV11-1 and TRBJ2-3; 7 bases are a match to TRBD2. Germline CDR1 SGHAT, CDR2 FQDESV (reference sequence). V gave up 5 bases and J gave up 9 bases; unmatched junction bases: 5. The CDR3 has 12 amino acids. The CDR3 spells CASSPGLGTQYF. The CDR3 DNA follows: TGTGCCAGCAGCCCCGGACTAGGCACGCAGTATTTT.

The chain uses TRBV15 and TRBJ2-7; 9 bases are shared with TRBD1. The CDR3 has 14 amino acids. With V trimmed by 4 bases and J by 4 bases, 5 bases remained unmatched. Germline CDR1 and CDR2: LNHNV and YYDKDF (reference sequence). CDR3 in amino acids: CATSIDRGGYEQYF. DNA for the CDR3: TGTGCCACCAGCATCGACAGGGGGGGTTACGAGCAGTACTTC.

The chain is built from TRBV5-6 and TRBJ2-5; D remains ambiguous. Deletions cut 0 bases from V and 4 bases from J, with 7 bases between. This CDR3 contains 13 residues. Per germline, CDR1 SGHDT and CDR2 YYEEEE. CDR3 residues: CASSLGPLETQYF. The CDR3 DNA is TGTGCCAGCAGCTTGGGCCCCCTAGAGACCCAGTACTTC.

The rearrangement uses TRBV18 and TRBJ2-7; either TRBD1 or TRBD2 may fit D (5 bases each). This CDR3 has 15 amino acids. The V end was cut by 3 bases, the J end by 5 bases, with 17 bases between. Germline V gene lookup returns CDR1 KGHSH and CDR2 LQKENI. In DNA, the CDR3 is TGTGCCAGCTCACCTCAGGGTTTCGGGATCCACGAGCAGTACTTC. The encoded protein is CASSPQGFGIHEQYF.

V usage is TRBV9 and J usage is TRBJ1-1; D remains ambiguous. The CDR3 consists of 13 residues. CDR1 is SGDLS, CDR2 YYNGEE, per germline. Trimming took 4 bases from V and 6 from J, leaving 13 bases between them. CDR3 protein: CASSNGVVSEAFF. CDR3 DNA sequence: TGTGCCAGCAGCAATGGGGTTGTCTCTGAAGCTTTCTTT.